This TCR beta chain stems from a study of naive and memory T cell subsets (dated by TCRdb to about 2017). In terms of the full investigation: According to the figure summarizing the samples, there were around 10 blood donors, 7 tuberculin skin test biopsies and 3 saline control biopsies. As previously described, skin biopsies were taken from tuberculin skin test sites or from saline-injected control sites and processed for RNA extraction. Usually PCR2 was run as a SYBR Green qPCR and stopped at a set threshold, although low-input samples could use end-point PCR (approximately 6 cycles) instead.

To note about this clonotype: The antigen it recognizes is unknown. No per-base quality is available; no much larger clone lies one base away.

Overall results and qualifications from the work: The RNA-based method was acknowledged as potentially sensitive to TCR transcript changes with T cell activation and differentiation. The higher numbers of TCRs at tuberculin skin test sites were interpreted as T cell infiltration of a delayed type IV hypersensitivity reaction. Skin biopsy collection and RNA processing details were not given in the paper but referenced to earlier studies. TCR sequences were reportedly recovered from both types of skin biopsy, with far more TCRs being found at tuberculin skin test sites.

CDR1 and CDR2, looked up from the germline V gene, are SGHVS and FNYEAQ. The CDR3 has 16 amino acids, counting the end cysteine and phenylalanine. Only CDR3 DNA remains: 48 bases, in frame from the first base. V ends up 5 bases short and J 4 bases short, with an unmatched junction base count of 4. The library was generated by UMI-ligation and nested PCR. Four rounds of PCR, run with the SP2 primer together with nested alpha and beta constant region primers, were used to amplify the ligated cDNA. For the blood and skin samples, TCR RNA was reverse transcribed with SuperScript IV using primers for the alpha and beta constant regions. An oligonucleotide carrying the Illumina SP2 primer and a UMI was ligated to the 3' end of the cDNA by means of T4 RNA ligase 1. The 12-nucleotide UMI consisted of two random hexamers with an eight-base spacer between the hexamers to prevent hairpin formation. From the second PCR onward, TCR alpha and beta chain libraries were processed separately and dual indexed for multiplexing. After pooling, the indexed libraries were analyzed by capillary electrophoresis and sequenced on either an Illumina MiSeq or NextSeq. Libraries were spiked with PhiX DNA at roughly 4.5-7% so that base diversity was increased and cluster recognition was improved. The authors' analysis ran thus. UMIs were extracted from read 2 by Demultiplexor and combined with the TCR sequence from read 1, and reads were split according to sample indices. Decombinator identified V and J genes and V-J junctions and gave each TCR a five-part identifier that included V and J deletions. Collapsinator relied on UMIs to correct both sequencing errors and PCR amplification heterogeneity, producing a UMI-based abundance for each TCR. CDR3Translator turned identifiers into nucleotide sequence, translated that sequence into amino acids, and pulled out CDR3 regions based on terminal motifs. After normalization to the amount of input RNA, error-corrected alpha and beta TCR counts from blood and skin were compared. TCRdb's own reprocessing of the public reads used fastp at Q25 and MiXCR and kept productive beta chains. When rows share a CDR3 protein, they turn into one entry using the most common DNA and genes. The V and J calls were not made by the authors but by TCRdb's processing. The sample contains 20,000 to 25,000 distinct CDR3 sequences, approximately 6.5% of them found a single time. The ten most abundant clones make up approximately 6% of the sample.

The treatment or condition label of this sample denotes: skin biopsy from PPD injection site in Mantoux-positive individual. The study reported a robust and sensitive protocol to amplify, sequence and analyze TCRs, based on 3' ligation of a UMI-containing oligonucleotide to TCR cDNA. The tuberculin skin test biopsies were taken from PPD-injected sites in individuals who had a positive Mantoux test. Total RNA was treated with RQ1 DNase, without cell sorting, prior to reverse transcription, with an input of about 1 to 1000 ng being targeted. Libraries were prepared from skin biopsies and whole blood to test how robust the pipeline was in samples where T cells are a minority population.

Sequences were derived from skin, sampled from a tuberculin skin test site. This TCR was recovered from an adult in good health. The sequence links TRBV7-6 to TRBJ2-1; 14 of the junction bases match TRBD2. The CDR3 is CASSNRLAGGYNEQFF. The nucleotide sequence is given as TGTGCCAGCAGCAATCGACTAGCGGGAGGGTACAATGAGCAGTTCTTC.